Described below is a single T cell receptor (beta chain) sequence and its context. Its antigen remains unknown. In germline, CDR1 is WSHSY, CDR2 SAAADI. The CDR3 is 13 residues long. Trimming took 6 bases from V and 3 from J; bases not matched to a gene: 4. In the authors' workflow: Without quality scores, immunoSEQ junctional reads could not be filtered like full-length reads. The method was immunoSEQ multiplex PCR; TCRdb's version includes in-frame clones alone and lacks a portion of them. The V and J calls and clone size were taken over from that table, and D and trimming were inferred from the DNA. Of some 2 million clones detected, roughly 96% appear once; the ten largest clones hold roughly 0.13%. The record originates from a study of shared clonotypes between healthy human individuals. Study-level background: A couple of female and a few male donors aged 18 to 49 were enrolled.

Notes on the study in general: Among donors, sharing of clonotypes was expected to be affected by sequencing depth.

The specimen was naive CD4+ T cells sorted from blood. As for subset: CD45RA+ positively selected. This chain connects TRBV10-2 to TRBJ1-2, with 7 bases that match TRBD1. The TCR comes from a man aged 18 to 30 in good health. The CDR3: CASRRGTDYGYTF. CDR3 coding DNA: TGCGCCAGCAGAAGGGGGACAGACTATGGCTACACCTTC.